This paragraph reports one T cell receptor beta chain. The antigen is not known. This record comes from a study of STAT3 mutations in large granular lymphocyte leukemia. Study in general: Immunosuppressive therapy was given to more than half of T-LGLL patients. The study's findings and limits: In T-cell large granular lymphocyte leukemia, about half of patients showed multiple immunodominant subclonotypes. In several patients, dominant TCR clone burden exceeded STAT3 mutant burden, suggesting STAT3 mutation arose secondarily.

The trim removed 5 bases at V and 11 bases at J, leaving 13 bases unmatched. The CDR3 has 14 amino acids. The germline gives CDR1 MNHEY, CDR2 SVGAGI. Method: immunoSEQ multiplex PCR; TCRdb's copy keeps in-frame clones and lacks some. Among roughly 3,200 clones listed, more than 75% were seen once. The sequence came from a man aged 40-55 years with T-cell large granular lymphocyte leukemia. Some clones in this sample may be carry-over from other donors' samples. This sequence joins TRBV6-5 and TRBJ1-1; TRBD1 aligns across 8 bases. Sequenced material: peripheral blood mononuclear cells. Here the CDR3 DNA reads TGTGCCAGCAGTCGCTCGTCCACAGGGGGTTCGGCTTTCTTT. Residues: CASSRSSTGGSAFF.